The rows below give T cell receptor beta chains drawn from one sample of a study of blood T cell repertoires in COVID-19. Measured with immunoSEQ multiplex PCR; TCRdb has only the in-frame clones, and not every one. This table has 20,000 to 25,000 clones, approximately 90% appearing once. Sequenced: peripheral blood. These receptors all come from a human donor with active COVID-19. The donor label of this sample is uncertain. The conserved cysteine and the conserved F or W are not part of the CDR3 here. The size entry is marked missing in some rows and otherwise reads once, few, many or a size class.

>NA|TRBV25-1|TRBJ2-1
ASSDPRQGDNEQF
>NA|TRBV3-1/TRBV3-2|TRBJ2-2
ASSHGGMNTGELF
>NA|TRBV28|TRBJ2-1
ASSEAGGENEQF
>once|TRBV9|TRBJ1-1
ASSATQGGTEAF
>NA|TRBV5-6|TRBJ1-6
ASSPAGTAVGSPLH
>NA|TRBV27|TRBJ1-2
ASRSDANYGYT
>NA|TRBV7-2|TRBJ2-4
ASSLSGLAARNIQY
>NA|TRBV7-8|TRBJ1-2
ASSLEARESYGYT
>NA|TRBV5-1|TRBJ2-7
ASSLGDSPSYEQY
>NA|TRBV15|TRBJ2-7
ATSRGAFGGLSYEQY
>NA|TRBV11-2|TRBJ1-3
ASSLGQGNTIY